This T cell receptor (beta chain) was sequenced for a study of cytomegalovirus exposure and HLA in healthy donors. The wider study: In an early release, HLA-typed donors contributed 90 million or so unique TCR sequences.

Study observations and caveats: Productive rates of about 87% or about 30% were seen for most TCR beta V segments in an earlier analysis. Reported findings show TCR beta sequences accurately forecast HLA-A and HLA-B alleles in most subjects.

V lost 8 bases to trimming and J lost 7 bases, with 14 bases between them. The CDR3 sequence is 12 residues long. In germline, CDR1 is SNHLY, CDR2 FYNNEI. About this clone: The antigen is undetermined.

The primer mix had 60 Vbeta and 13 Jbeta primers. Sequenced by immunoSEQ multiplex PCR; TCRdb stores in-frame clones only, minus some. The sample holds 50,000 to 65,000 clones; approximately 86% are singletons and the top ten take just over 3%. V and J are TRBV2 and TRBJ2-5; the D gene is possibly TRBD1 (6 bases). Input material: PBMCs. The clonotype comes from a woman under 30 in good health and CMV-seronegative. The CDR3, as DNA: TGTGCCAGCTCTACAGGGAAGGTGACCCAGTACTTC. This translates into CASSTGKVTQYF. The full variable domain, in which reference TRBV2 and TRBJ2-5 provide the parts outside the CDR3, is EPEVTQTPSHQVTQMGQEVILRCVPISNHLYFYWYRQILGQKVEFLVSFYNNEISEKSEIFDDQFSVERPDGSNFTLKIRSTKLEDSAMYFCASSTGKVTQYFGPGTRLLVL.